This T cell receptor beta chain originates from a study of identical twins (dated by TCRdb to about 2016). Study-wide context: The study deep-sequenced TCR alpha and beta repertoires from monozygotic twins, unrelated adults of various ages and cord blood to test whether fetal clonotypes persist. Replicate twin experiments were performed at different times using different library preparation protocols to rule out contamination.

V is clipped by 2 bases and J by 0 bases, and the sequence between their germline boundaries is 6 bases long. The cysteine opens and the phenylalanine closes a CDR3 of 14 amino acids. The DNA shown is the 42-base CDR3, in frame from base 1. As encoded in the germline V gene, CDR1 is MRHNA while CDR2 is SNTAGT. On the study overall, not on this receptor specifically: Zero-insertion analyses could be partly confounded by invariant T cells such as MAIT and iNKT, although diverse VJ usage argued against such confounding for most clonotypes. Fewer insertions were carried by abundant cord blood beta clonotypes, a similar but weaker trend appeared in young adult naive repertoires, and no such trend appeared in memory repertoires. Compared with coincidental sharing between unrelated individuals, out-of-frame TCR alpha sequences shared between twins showed an excess of sequences with low generation probability. In beta out-of-frame sequences, excess twin sharing was weaker, because having fewer shared sequences lowered the signal-to-noise ratio. Because the same donors could not be followed over many years, conclusions were based on cross-sectional statistical analysis. Recombination models systematically underestimated out-of-frame TCR alpha sharing in monozygotic twins but agreed with sharing between unrelated individuals.

Libraries were prepared through 5' RACE. Instrument on record: Illumina HiSeq 2000. A universal primer binding site was added through template switching, and the final cDNA carried a unique molecular identifier so that TCR cDNA molecules could be counted accurately. Specific primers in the conserved constant-segment region were used to synthesize first-strand cDNA for the TCR alpha and beta chains. Each cDNA library was double barcoded, with a SMART-Mk sample barcode plus Illumina barcodes, to control for contamination. TruSeq adapter sequences and Illumina sample barcodes were added in two successive PCR steps. The Illumina HiSeq platform was used with custom primers to sequence TCR alpha and beta cDNA libraries. Under the source paper's analysis protocol: Unique molecular identifiers were extracted from raw reads with MiGEC, and CDR3 positions were determined with MiXCR. For each individual, recombination models were inferred using an EM algorithm with the repgenHMM and IGoR tools. Shared clonotypes were analyzed with the tcR package in R, and sharing was normalized by the product of cloneset sizes. To study raw recombination free of thymic and clonal selection effects, out-of-frame nonproductive sequences were analyzed. Using fastp trimming at Q25 and MiXCR clonotype assembly, TCRdb reanalyzed the public sequencing data and kept in-frame beta chains. Rows matching on CDR3 protein sequence are summarized as one entry with the most common DNA and genes. The V and J calls were determined by TCRdb, not by the authors. The sample yields around 230,000 distinct CDR3 sequences; over 8% were counted once. 5.1% of the sample is held by the ten biggest clonotypes.

This clonotype is classified as medium-sized (0.01 to 0.1%). Its specific antigen is unknown. No base quality information exists; no much larger clone differs at one position. Every donor in the study was a healthy Caucasian. Miltenyi CD45RO+ enrichment and human naive T-cell isolation kits were used to isolate memory (CD45RO+) and naive T cells from PBMC. The V and J genes are TRBV6-4 and TRBJ2-3; confidence is insufficient to name the D gene. This TCR was recovered from a woman aged 18 to 35 in good health. Sequenced input: memory (CD45RO+) T cells sorted from blood. Per the publication, the cell subset or site label means: CD45RO+ enriched T cells. CDR3 sequence: CASSDGSSTDTQYF. The DNA is TGTGCCAGCAGTGACGGTTCTAGCACAGATACGCAGTATTTT.